This is a list of T cell receptor beta chains from one sample in a study of T cells in Graves' hyperthyroidism and ophthalmopathy. TCRdb independently ran MiXCR on the multiplex PCR reads; one entry per CDR3 protein. The sample includes around 600,000 distinct CDR3 sequences, about 15% seen only once; the top ten take under 7.5%. What was sequenced was blood. The origin of the receptors is a woman aged 25 to 45 with Graves' hyperthyroidism. CDR3s include the opening cysteine and the closing phenylalanine or tryptophan. A D gene is named only where the DNA matches it firmly. Only part of the rows carry a size: once, few, many, or a class if the clone is expanded.

D: .
size: .
J: TRBJ2-6
V: TRBV3-1
DNA: TGTGCCAGCAGCCAAGAAGTGAGGACCTCTGGGGCCAACGTCCTGACTTTC
CDR3: CASSQEVRTSGANVLTF

D: TRBD2
size: few
J: TRBJ2-3
V: TRBV11-1
DNA: TGTGCCAGCAGCTTGGGTCCGAGCGGGGGGGATACGCAGTATTTT
CDR3: CASSLGPSGGDTQYF

D: .
size: .
J: TRBJ2-2
V: TRBV19
DNA: TGTGCCAGTAGTATTGGTCAGTCGGCGAACACCGGGGAGCTGTTTTTT
CDR3: CASSIGQSANTGELFF

D: TRBD1
size: many
J: TRBJ2-7
V: TRBV28
DNA: TGTGCCAGCAGTTTATTCTGGACAGGGACGAACGCCTACGAGCAGTACTTC
CDR3: CASSLFWTGTNAYEQYF

D: .
size: many
J: TRBJ1-4
V: TRBV11-1
DNA: TGTGCCAGCAGCTTAGCACCGAATGAAAAACTGTTTTTT
CDR3: CASSLAPNEKLFF

D: TRBD2
size: few
J: TRBJ2-3
V: TRBV15
DNA: TGTGCCACCAGCAGAGGACTAGCGGGAGCGTCAGATACGCAGTATTTT
CDR3: CATSRGLAGASDTQYF

D: .
size: .
J: TRBJ2-5
V: TRBV7-9
DNA: TGTGCCAGCAGCTTACAGGCCCCCCTAGAGACCCAGTACTTC
CDR3: CASSLQAPLETQYF

D: .
size: .
J: TRBJ1-1
V: TRBV30
DNA: TGTGCCTGGAGGGCGACAGTGAACACTGAAGCTTTCTTT
CDR3: CAWRATVNTEAFF

D: .
size: many
J: TRBJ2-2
V: TRBV12-3/TRBV12-4
DNA: TGTGCCAGCAGTTTCCGTGGGAACACCGGGGAGCTGTTTTTT
CDR3: CASSFRGNTGELFF

D: TRBD1
size: many
J: TRBJ1-1
V: TRBV20-1
DNA: TGCAGTGCTAGGGGACAGGGGGCAAGGTCCGGGCTTGAAGCTTTCTTT
CDR3: CSARGQGARSGLEAFF

D: TRBD2
size: few
J: TRBJ2-2
V: TRBV20-1
DNA: TGCAGTGCAATAGCGGGAGGGCCTACCGGGGAGCTGTTTTTT
CDR3: CSAIAGGPTGELFF

D: TRBD2
size: .
J: TRBJ2-7
V: TRBV7-2
DNA: TGTGCCAGCAGCTTAGCGATCGGCGGGGGAACCTACGAGCAGTACTTC
CDR3: CASSLAIGGGTYEQYF

D: TRBD2
size: .
J: TRBJ2-5
V: TRBV12-3/TRBV12-4
DNA: TGTGCCAGCAGTTGGGGAGGGGAGACCCAGTACTTC
CDR3: CASSWGGETQYF

D: .
size: .
J: TRBJ2-4
V: TRBV20-1
DNA: TGCAGTGCTAGAGGAAGCATAGGGACCAAAAACATTCAGTACTTC
CDR3: CSARGSIGTKNIQYF

D: .
size: many
J: TRBJ2-3
V: TRBV10-1
DNA: TGCGCCAGCAGTGAGTCGATGGGGATGGAGTCAGATACGCAGTATTTT
CDR3: CASSESMGMESDTQYF

D: .
size: .
J: TRBJ2-7
V: TRBV5-6
DNA: TGTGCCAGCAGCGATAAATACGAGCAGTACTTC
CDR3: CASSDKYEQYF

D: .
size: many
J: TRBJ1-2
V: TRBV7-9
DNA: TGTGCCAGCAGCTTAGCGCGAGGACGACGGTCCTATGGCTACACCTTC
CDR3: CASSLARGRRSYGYTF

D: .
size: many
J: TRBJ2-7
V: TRBV6-1
DNA: TGTGCCAGCAGGCAACCGGGACTTCGTGGTTACGAGCAGTACTTC
CDR3: CASRQPGLRGYEQYF

D: .
size: few
J: TRBJ1-1
V: TRBV19
DNA: TGTGCCAGTAGTATTTGGGGATCGAGCACTGAAGCTTTCTTT
CDR3: CASSIWGSSTEAFF

D: TRBD1
size: many
J: TRBJ1-5
V: TRBV7-2
DNA: TGTGCCAGCAGCTTAGATGGGACAGGGGATCAGCCCCAGCATTTT
CDR3: CASSLDGTGDQPQHF

D: TRBD2
size: many
J: TRBJ2-3
V: TRBV7-2
DNA: TGTGCCAGCAGCGCCACTAGCGGGAGGGCCTCAGATACGCAGTATTTT
CDR3: CASSATSGRASDTQYF

D: .
size: many
J: TRBJ2-7
V: TRBV20-1
DNA: TGCAGTGCTAGAAAGCTCTACGAGCAGTACTTC
CDR3: CSARKLYEQYF

D: .
size: many
J: TRBJ2-7
V: TRBV30
DNA: TGTGCCTGGAGCGCCGACAGCTTCGAGCAGTACTTC
CDR3: CAWSADSFEQYF

D: TRBD2
size: .
J: TRBJ2-5
V: TRBV20-1
DNA: TGCAGTGCTAGGGATACTAATAATCGACTAGCGGGAGCGATAGTACAAGAGACCCAGTACTTC
CDR3: CSARDTNNRLAGAIVQETQYF

D: TRBD2
size: .
J: TRBJ2-1
V: TRBV25-1
DNA: TGTGCCAGCAGTATAAGGCTAGCGGGAGTGTTTTCCCGCAATGAGCAGTTCTTC
CDR3: CASSIRLAGVFSRNEQFF

D: TRBD1
size: many
J: TRBJ2-7
V: TRBV12-3/TRBV12-4
DNA: TGTGCCAGCGGAAGACCGGGACAGGGCTCCTACGAGCAGTACTTC
CDR3: CASGRPGQGSYEQYF

D: .
size: many
J: TRBJ2-3
V: TRBV6-1
DNA: TGTGCCAGCAGAATACTACAGAGCACAGATACGCAGTATTTT
CDR3: CASRILQSTDTQYF

D: .
size: few
J: TRBJ2-5
V: TRBV20-1
DNA: TGCAGTGCCGCCAACCAAGAGACCCAGTACTTC
CDR3: CSAANQETQYF

D: TRBD1
size: few
J: TRBJ1-4
V: TRBV7-9
DNA: TGTGCCAGCAGCGGGGACAGACAAGAAAAACTGTTTTTT
CDR3: CASSGDRQEKLFF

D: .
size: .
J: TRBJ2-1
V: TRBV27
DNA: TGTGCCAGCAGTTCCAACCCATTGGAGCATGAGCAGTTCTTC
CDR3: CASSSNPLEHEQFF

D: TRBD1
size: many
J: TRBJ1-1
V: TRBV5-6
DNA: TGTGCCAGCAGCTTGGGGCCAGGGGGCACTGAAGCTTTCTTT
CDR3: CASSLGPGGTEAFF

D: TRBD1
size: many
J: TRBJ1-5
V: TRBV28
DNA: TGTGCCAGCAGCTCTAGCAGGGGGGGGGGGTACAATCAGCCCCAGCATTTT
CDR3: CASSSSRGGGYNQPQHF

D: TRBD2
size: many
J: TRBJ2-5
V: TRBV7-2
DNA: TGTGCCAGCAGCTCATTCGTTATGGGACTAGCGGGGAAAGAGACCCAGTACTTC
CDR3: CASSSFVMGLAGKETQYF

D: .
size: .
J: TRBJ2-1
V: TRBV3-1
DNA: TGTGCCAGCAGCCGCAGGGGGGGCACAGGGTCGGGAAATGAGCAGTTCTTC
CDR3: CASSRRGGTGSGNEQFF

D: .
size: .
J: TRBJ2-7
V: TRBV20-1
DNA: TGCAGTGCTAGAATGGGAGGTCCGAACTACGAGCAGTACTTC
CDR3: CSARMGGPNYEQYF

D: .
size: few
J: TRBJ1-2
V: TRBV5-1
DNA: TGCACCAGCAGCTTGGGACCAAAAGCGGAATATGGCTACACCTTC
CDR3: CTSSLGPKAEYGYTF

D: TRBD2
size: many
J: TRBJ2-1
V: TRBV24-1
DNA: TGTGCCACCAGTGATAGGGTAGCGGGAGGCCTCAATGAGCAGTTCTTC
CDR3: CATSDRVAGGLNEQFF

D: .
size: .
J: TRBJ2-7
V: TRBV9
DNA: TGTGCCAGCAGCGTAGGGCAAGGAGCTCAGGACTCCTACGAGCAGTACTTC
CDR3: CASSVGQGAQDSYEQYF

D: TRBD2
size: few
J: TRBJ2-1
V: TRBV10-3
DNA: TGTGCCATCAGTGGGACTAGCGGGTTCAGCGAGCAGTTCTTC
CDR3: CAISGTSGFSEQFF

D: .
size: many
J: TRBJ2-3
V: TRBV11-2
DNA: TGTGCCAGCAGCTCCGATGTGACAGAGTACGGAACCGATACGCAGTATTTT
CDR3: CASSSDVTEYGTDTQYF

D: .
size: few
J: TRBJ1-2
V: TRBV6-1
DNA: TGTGCCAGCAGTCAACCGGGAGCCGGGAGATCGGGGGGCTACACCTTC
CDR3: CASSQPGAGRSGGYTF

D: .
size: .
J: TRBJ1-2
V: TRBV7-8
DNA: TGTGCCAGCAGCTTAGAAACAGTCCTCTATGGCTACACCTTC
CDR3: CASSLETVLYGYTF

D: TRBD2
size: few
J: TRBJ2-7
V: TRBV19
DNA: TGTGCCAGTAGTATAATGCCTAGCGGACCCTACGAGCAGTACTTC
CDR3: CASSIMPSGPYEQYF

D: .
size: few
J: TRBJ2-7
V: TRBV9
DNA: TGTGCCAGCAGCGTACGGGGGAAAGTGGGGCAGGGTAACTACGAGCAGTACTTC
CDR3: CASSVRGKVGQGNYEQYF

D: .
size: .
J: TRBJ2-2
V: TRBV6-1
DNA: TGTGCCAGCAGTGTCAGGGACCCCGGGGAGCCGTTTTTT
CDR3: CASSVRDPGEPFF

D: .
size: many
J: TRBJ1-5
V: TRBV30
DNA: TGTGCCTGGAACACAGGACTGGAACAGCCCCAGCATTTT
CDR3: CAWNTGLEQPQHF

D: .
size: few
J: TRBJ2-7
V: TRBV15
DNA: TGTGCCACCAGCGGAACTTACAGGGATCGGCGGTACTTC
CDR3: CATSGTYRDRRYF

D: .
size: many
J: TRBJ2-1
V: TRBV7-2
DNA: TGTGCCAGCAGGAGGGCCGGGTCGGCGCGTGAGCAGTTCTTC
CDR3: CASRRAGSAREQFF

D: TRBD2
size: many
J: TRBJ2-1
V: TRBV3-1
DNA: TGTGCCAGCAGCCCCATAGCGGGAGGGCCAAATGAGCAGTTCTTC
CDR3: CASSPIAGGPNEQFF